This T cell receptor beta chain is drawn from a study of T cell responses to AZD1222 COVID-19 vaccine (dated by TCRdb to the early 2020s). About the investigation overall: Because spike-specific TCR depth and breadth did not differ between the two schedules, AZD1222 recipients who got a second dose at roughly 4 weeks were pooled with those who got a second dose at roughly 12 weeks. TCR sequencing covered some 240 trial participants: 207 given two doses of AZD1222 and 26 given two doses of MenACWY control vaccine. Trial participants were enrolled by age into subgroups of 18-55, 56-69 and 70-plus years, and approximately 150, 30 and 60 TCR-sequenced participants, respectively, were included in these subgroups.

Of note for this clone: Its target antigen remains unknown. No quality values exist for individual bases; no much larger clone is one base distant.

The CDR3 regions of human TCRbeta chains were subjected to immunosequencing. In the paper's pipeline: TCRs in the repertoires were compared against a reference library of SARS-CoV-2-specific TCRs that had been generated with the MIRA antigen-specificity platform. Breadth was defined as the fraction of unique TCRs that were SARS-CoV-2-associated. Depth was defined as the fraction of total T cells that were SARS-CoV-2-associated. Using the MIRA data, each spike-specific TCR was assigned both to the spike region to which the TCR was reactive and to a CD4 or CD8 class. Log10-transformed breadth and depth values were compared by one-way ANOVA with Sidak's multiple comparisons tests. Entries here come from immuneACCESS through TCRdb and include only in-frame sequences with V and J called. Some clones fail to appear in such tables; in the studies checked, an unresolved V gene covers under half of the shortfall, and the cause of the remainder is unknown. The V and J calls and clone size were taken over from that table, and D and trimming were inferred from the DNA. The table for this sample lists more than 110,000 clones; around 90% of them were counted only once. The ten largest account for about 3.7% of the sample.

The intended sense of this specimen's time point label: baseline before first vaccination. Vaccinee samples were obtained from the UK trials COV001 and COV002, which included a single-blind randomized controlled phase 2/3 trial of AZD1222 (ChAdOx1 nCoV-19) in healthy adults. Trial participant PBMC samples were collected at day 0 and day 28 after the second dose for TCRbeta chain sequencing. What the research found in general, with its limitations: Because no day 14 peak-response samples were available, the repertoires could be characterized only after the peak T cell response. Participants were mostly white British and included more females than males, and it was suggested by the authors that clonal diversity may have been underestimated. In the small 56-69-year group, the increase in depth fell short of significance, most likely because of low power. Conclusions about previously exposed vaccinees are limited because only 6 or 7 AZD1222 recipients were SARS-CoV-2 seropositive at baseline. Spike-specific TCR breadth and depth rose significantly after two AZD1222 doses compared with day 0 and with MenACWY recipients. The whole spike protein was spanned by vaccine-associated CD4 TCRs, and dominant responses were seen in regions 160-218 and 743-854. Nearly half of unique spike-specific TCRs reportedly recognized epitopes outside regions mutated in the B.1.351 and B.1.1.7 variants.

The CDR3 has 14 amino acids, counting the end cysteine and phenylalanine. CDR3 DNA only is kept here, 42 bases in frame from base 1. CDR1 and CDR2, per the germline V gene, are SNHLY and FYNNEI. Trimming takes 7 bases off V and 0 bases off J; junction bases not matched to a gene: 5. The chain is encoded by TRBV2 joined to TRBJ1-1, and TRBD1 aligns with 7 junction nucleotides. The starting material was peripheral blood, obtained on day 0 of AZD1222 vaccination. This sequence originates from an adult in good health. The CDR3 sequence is CASTDRAMNTEAFF. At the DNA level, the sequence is TGTGCCAGCACCGACAGGGCGATGAACACTGAAGCTTTCTTT.